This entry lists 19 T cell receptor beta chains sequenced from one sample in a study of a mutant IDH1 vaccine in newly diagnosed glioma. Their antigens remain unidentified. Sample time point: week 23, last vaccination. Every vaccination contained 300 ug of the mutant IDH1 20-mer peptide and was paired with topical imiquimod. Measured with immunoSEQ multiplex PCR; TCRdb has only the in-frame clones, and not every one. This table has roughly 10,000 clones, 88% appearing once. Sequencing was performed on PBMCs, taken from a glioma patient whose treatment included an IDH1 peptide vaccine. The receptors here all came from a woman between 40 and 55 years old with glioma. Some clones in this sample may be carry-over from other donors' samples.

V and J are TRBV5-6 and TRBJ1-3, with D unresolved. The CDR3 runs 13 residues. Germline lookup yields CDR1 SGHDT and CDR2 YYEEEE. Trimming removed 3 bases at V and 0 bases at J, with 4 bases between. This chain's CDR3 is CASSSTSGNTIYF. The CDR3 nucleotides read TGTGCCAGCAGCTCCACCTCTGGAAACACCATATATTTT.

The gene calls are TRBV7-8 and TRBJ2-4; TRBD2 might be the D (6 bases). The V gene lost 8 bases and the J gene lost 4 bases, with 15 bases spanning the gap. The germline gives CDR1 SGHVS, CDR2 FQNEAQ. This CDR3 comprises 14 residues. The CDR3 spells CASQRSGTKNIQYF. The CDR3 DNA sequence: TGTGCCAGCCAAAGGTCCGGGACTAAAAACATTCAGTACTTC.

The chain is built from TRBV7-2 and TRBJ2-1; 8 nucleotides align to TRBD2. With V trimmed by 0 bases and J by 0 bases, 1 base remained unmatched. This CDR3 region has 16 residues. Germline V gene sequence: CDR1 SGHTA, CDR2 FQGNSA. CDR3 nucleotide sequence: TGTGCCAGCAGCTTAGCCAGCGGGAGCTCCTACAATGAGCAGTTCTTC. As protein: CASSLASGSSYNEQFF.

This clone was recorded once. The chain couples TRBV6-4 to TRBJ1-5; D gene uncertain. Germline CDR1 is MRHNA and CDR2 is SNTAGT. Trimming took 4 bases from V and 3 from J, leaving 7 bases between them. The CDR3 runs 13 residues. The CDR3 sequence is CASSVSPNQPQHF. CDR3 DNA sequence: TGTGCCAGCAGTGTCAGTCCCAATCAGCCCCAGCATTTT.

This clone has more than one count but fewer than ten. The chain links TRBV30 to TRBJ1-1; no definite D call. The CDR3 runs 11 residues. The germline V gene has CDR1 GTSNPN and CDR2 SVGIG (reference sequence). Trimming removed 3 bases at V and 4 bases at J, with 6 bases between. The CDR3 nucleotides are TGTGCCTGGAGGGATTTCACTGAAGCTTTCTTT. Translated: CAWRDFTEAFF.

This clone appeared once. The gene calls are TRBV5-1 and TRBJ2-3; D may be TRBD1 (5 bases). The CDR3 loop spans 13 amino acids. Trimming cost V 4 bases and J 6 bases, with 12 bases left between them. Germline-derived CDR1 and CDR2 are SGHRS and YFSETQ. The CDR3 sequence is CASSGDSGDTQYF. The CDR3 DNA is TGCGCCAGCAGCGGAGACAGTGGCGATACGCAGTATTTT.

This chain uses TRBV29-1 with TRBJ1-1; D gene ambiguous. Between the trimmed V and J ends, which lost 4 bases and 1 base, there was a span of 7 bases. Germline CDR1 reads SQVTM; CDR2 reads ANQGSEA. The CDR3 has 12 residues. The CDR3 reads CSVGFTNTEAFF. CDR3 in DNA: TGCAGCGTTGGGTTCACGAACACTGAAGCTTTCTTT.

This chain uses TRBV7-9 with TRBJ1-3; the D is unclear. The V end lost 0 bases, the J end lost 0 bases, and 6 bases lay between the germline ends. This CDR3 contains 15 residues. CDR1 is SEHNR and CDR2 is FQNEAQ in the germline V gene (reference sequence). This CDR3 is CASSLASTSGNTIYF. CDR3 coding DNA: TGTGCCAGCAGCTTAGCCAGTACCTCTGGAAACACCATATATTTT. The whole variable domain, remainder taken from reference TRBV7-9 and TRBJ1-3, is DTGVSQNPRHKITKRGQNVTFRCDPISEHNRLYWYRQTLGQGPEFLTYFQNEAQLEKSRLLSDRFSAERPKGSFSTLEIQRTEQGDSAMYLCASSLASTSGNTIYFGEGSWLTVV.

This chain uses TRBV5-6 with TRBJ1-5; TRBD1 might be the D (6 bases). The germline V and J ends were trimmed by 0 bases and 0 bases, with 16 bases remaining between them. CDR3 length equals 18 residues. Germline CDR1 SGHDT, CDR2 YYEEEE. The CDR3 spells CASSLGGSQQGSNQPQHF. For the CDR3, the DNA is TGTGCCAGCAGCTTGGGGGGCTCCCAACAGGGTAGCAATCAGCCCCAGCATTTT.

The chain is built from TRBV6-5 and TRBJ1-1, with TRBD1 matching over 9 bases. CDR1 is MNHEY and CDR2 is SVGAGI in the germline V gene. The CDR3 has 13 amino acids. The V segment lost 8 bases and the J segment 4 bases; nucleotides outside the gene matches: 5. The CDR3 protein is CASYRTGATEAFF. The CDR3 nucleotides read TGTGCCAGCTACCGGACAGGGGCCACTGAAGCTTTCTTT.

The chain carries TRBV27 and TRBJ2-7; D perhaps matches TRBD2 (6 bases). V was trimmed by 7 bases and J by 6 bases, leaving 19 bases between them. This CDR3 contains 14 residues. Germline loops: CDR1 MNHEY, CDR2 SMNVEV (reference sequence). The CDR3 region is CASTSGTRPGEQYF. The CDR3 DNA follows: TGTGCCAGCACCTCCGGGACTCGCCCGGGCGAGCAGTACTTC.

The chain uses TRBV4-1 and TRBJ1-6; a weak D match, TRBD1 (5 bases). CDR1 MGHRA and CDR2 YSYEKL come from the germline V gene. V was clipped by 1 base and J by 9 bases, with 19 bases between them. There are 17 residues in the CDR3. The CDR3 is CASSQGLGRGVGSPLHF. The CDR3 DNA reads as TGCGCCAGCAGCCAAGGACTGGGGCGGGGTGTAGGTTCACCCCTCCACTTT.

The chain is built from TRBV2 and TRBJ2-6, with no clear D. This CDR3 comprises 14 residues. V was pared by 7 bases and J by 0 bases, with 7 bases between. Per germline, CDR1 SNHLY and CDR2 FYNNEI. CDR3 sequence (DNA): TGTGCCAGCATTACGGACTCTGGGGCCAACGTCCTGACTTTC. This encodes CASITDSGANVLTF.

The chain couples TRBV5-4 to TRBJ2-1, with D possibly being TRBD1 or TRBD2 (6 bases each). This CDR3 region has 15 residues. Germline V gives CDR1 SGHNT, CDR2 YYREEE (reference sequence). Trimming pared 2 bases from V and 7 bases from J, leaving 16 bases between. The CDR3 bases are TGTGCCAGCAGCTTCGGAGGGGGGATTAGGAATGAGCAGTTCTTC. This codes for CASSFGGGIRNEQFF.

This chain's CDR3 is CASSPDRVENTIYF. The CDR3, as DNA: TGCGCCAGCAGCCCCGACAGGGTTGAAAACACCATATATTTT. J is TRBJ1-3 and V is TRBV5-1; TRBD1 aligns across 7 bases. The CDR3 contains 14 residues. Trimming cost V 4 bases and J 6 bases; bases outside gene matches: 7. Germline V lookup: CDR1 SGHRS, CDR2 YFSETQ.

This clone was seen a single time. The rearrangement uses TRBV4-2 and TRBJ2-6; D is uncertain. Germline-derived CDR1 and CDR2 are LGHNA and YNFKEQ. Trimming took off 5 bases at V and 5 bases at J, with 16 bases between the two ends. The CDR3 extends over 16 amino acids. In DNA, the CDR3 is TGTGCCAGCAGCGCGTGGTTACAAAGTCGGGCCAACGTCCTGACTTTC. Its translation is CASSAWLQSRANVLTF.

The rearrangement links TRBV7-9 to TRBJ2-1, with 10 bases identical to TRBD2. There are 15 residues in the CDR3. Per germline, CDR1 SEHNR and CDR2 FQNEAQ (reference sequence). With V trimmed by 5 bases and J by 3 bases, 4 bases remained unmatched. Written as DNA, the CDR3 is TGTGCCAGCAGCCGGACTAGCGGTTACTACAATGAGCAGTTCTTC. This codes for CASSRTSGYYNEQFF.

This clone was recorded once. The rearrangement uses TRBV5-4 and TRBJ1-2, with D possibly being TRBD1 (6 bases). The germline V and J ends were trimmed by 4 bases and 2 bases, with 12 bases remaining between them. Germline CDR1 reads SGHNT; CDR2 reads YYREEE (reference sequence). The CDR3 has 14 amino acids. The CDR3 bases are TGTGCCAGCAGCGGCGGGACACCCAACTATGGCTACACCTTC. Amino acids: CASSGGTPNYGYTF. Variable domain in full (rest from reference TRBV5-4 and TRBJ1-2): ETGVTQSPTHLIKTRGQQVTLRCSSQSGHNTVSWYQQALGQGPQFIFQYYREEENGRGNFPPRFSGLQFPNYSSELNVNALELDDSALYLCASSGGTPNYGYTFGSGTRLTVV.

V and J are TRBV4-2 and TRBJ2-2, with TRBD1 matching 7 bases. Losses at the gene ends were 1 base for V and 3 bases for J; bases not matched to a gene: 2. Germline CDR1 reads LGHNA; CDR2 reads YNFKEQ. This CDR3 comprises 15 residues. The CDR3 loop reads CASSQGDSYTGELFF. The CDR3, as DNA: TGTGCCAGCAGCCAAGGGGACAGCTACACCGGGGAGCTGTTTTTT.